This record looks at one T cell receptor beta chain sequence and its context. Antigen specificity is unknown. Measured with immunoSEQ multiplex PCR; TCRdb has only the in-frame clones, and not every one. This table has about 49,000 clones, around 85% appearing once. With 4 bases clipped from V and 6 bases from J, the junction kept 3 bases outside the gene matches. This CDR3 comprises 13 residues. Germline CDR1 and CDR2: MDHEN and SYDVKM. The data belong to a study of OX40 agonist ivuxolimab in advanced cancers. Findings and caveats of the study: At doses 0.1 to 3.0 mg/kg, CD4+ and CD8+ clones expanded.

The sequence was collected from an adult with an advanced solid tumor such as melanoma, head and neck, liver or kidney cancer. The chain is built from TRBV28 and TRBJ1-2, with 9 bases lining up with TRBD1. Sequences were derived from CD4+ or CD8+ T cells sorted from blood, sampled in a trial of the OX40 agonist ivuxolimab. The CDR3: CASSSRTGDGYTF. The CDR3 DNA is TGTGCCAGCAGTTCCCGGACAGGGGATGGCTACACCTTC.